The rows below give T cell receptor beta chains drawn from one sample of a study of read filtering for tumor transcriptome and immune sequencing. TCRdb re-called the reads through MiXCR, storing one row per CDR3 protein. The sample includes about 57,000 distinct CDR3 sequences, 20% to 25% of them seen just once. The specimen sequenced was a population of CD138-negative cells sorted from bone marrow. These receptors were obtained from a donor aged 40 or older with multiple myeloma. Both conserved end residues are part of each CDR3. Each record gives: clone size, J gene, V gene, D gene, CDR3 protein, CDR3 DNA. A D gene is named only where the DNA matches it firmly. Only some rows state a clone size, as once, few, many or a class for expanded clones.

clone_size: -; j_call: TRBJ1-6; v_call: TRBV18; d_call: -; cdr3_aa: CSSRRTDYNSPLHF; cdr3_nt: TGTTCCAGCCGTCGGACAGACTATAATTCACCCCTCCACTTT
clone_size: once; j_call: TRBJ1-2; v_call: TRBV5-1; d_call: -; cdr3_aa: CASSLGYRADGYTF; cdr3_nt: TGCGCCAGCAGCTTGGGATACAGGGCGGATGGCTACACCTTC
clone_size: few; j_call: TRBJ2-3; v_call: TRBV7-9; d_call: TRBD1; cdr3_aa: CASSYRGQGGTDTQYF; cdr3_nt: TGTGCCAGCAGCTACCGGGGACAGGGAGGCACAGATACGCAGTATTTT
clone_size: many; j_call: TRBJ2-7; v_call: TRBV19; d_call: -; cdr3_aa: CASSKSGHEQYF; cdr3_nt: TGTGCCAGTAGTAAAAGCGGCCACGAGCAGTACTTC
clone_size: many; j_call: TRBJ1-1; v_call: TRBV29-1; d_call: -; cdr3_aa: CSVASGVNTEAFF; cdr3_nt: TGCAGCGTTGCCTCAGGGGTGAACACTGAAGCTTTCTTT
clone_size: -; j_call: TRBJ2-1; v_call: TRBV12-3/TRBV12-4; d_call: TRBD2; cdr3_aa: CASSWGLAGYNEQFF; cdr3_nt: TGTGCCAGCAGTTGGGGACTAGCGGGGTACAATGAGCAGTTCTTC
clone_size: few; j_call: TRBJ2-3; v_call: TRBV20-1; d_call: TRBD2; cdr3_aa: CSARNLSGRAIDTQYF; cdr3_nt: TGCAGTGCTAGAAACCTTAGCGGGAGGGCCATAGATACGCAGTATTTT
clone_size: many; j_call: TRBJ2-5; v_call: TRBV5-1; d_call: -; cdr3_aa: CASSLEGVGGETQYF; cdr3_nt: TGCGCCAGCAGCTTGGAGGGGGTCGGGGGAGAGACCCAGTACTTC
clone_size: -; j_call: TRBJ2-3; v_call: TRBV10-1; d_call: -; cdr3_aa: CASSESWADTQYF; cdr3_nt: TGCGCCAGCAGTGAGTCGTGGGCAGATACGCAGTATTTT
clone_size: many; j_call: TRBJ1-6; v_call: TRBV2; d_call: -; cdr3_aa: CASSEGGENSPLHF; cdr3_nt: TGTGCCAGCAGTGAGGGGGGGGAGAATTCACCCCTCCACTTT
clone_size: few; j_call: TRBJ2-7; v_call: TRBV7-2; d_call: -; cdr3_aa: CASSLATGEGYEQYF; cdr3_nt: TGTGCCAGCAGCTTAGCGACAGGGGAGGGCTACGAGCAGTACTTC
clone_size: many; j_call: TRBJ2-7; v_call: TRBV27; d_call: TRBD2; cdr3_aa: CASSLQASGTYEQYF; cdr3_nt: TGTGCCAGCAGTTTACAGGCTAGCGGGACCTACGAGCAGTACTTC
clone_size: many; j_call: TRBJ2-7; v_call: TRBV13; d_call: -; cdr3_aa: CASSTAQGTRSYEQYF; cdr3_nt: TGTGCCAGCAGCACCGCACAGGGGACTAGGTCCTACGAGCAGTACTTC
clone_size: many; j_call: TRBJ2-1; v_call: TRBV12-3/TRBV12-4; d_call: TRBD2; cdr3_aa: CASSLGLAGTHEQFF; cdr3_nt: TGTGCCAGCAGTTTAGGACTAGCGGGGACCCATGAGCAGTTCTTC
clone_size: many; j_call: TRBJ2-2; v_call: TRBV7-9; d_call: -; cdr3_aa: CASSLSGTPPTGELFF; cdr3_nt: TGTGCCAGCAGCCTCTCCGGGACCCCACCCACCGGGGAGCTGTTTTTT
clone_size: many; j_call: TRBJ1-1; v_call: TRBV6-5; d_call: TRBD1; cdr3_aa: CASSLQGYTEAFF; cdr3_nt: TGTGCCAGCAGTCTACAGGGGTACACTGAAGCTTTCTTT
clone_size: -; j_call: TRBJ2-2; v_call: TRBV29-1; d_call: -; cdr3_aa: CSVVPPQGGSGELFF; cdr3_nt: TGCAGCGTTGTACCCCCCCAGGGGGGTTCCGGGGAGCTGTTTTTT
clone_size: many; j_call: TRBJ2-1; v_call: TRBV12-3/TRBV12-4; d_call: -; cdr3_aa: CASSLVSYRGEQFF; cdr3_nt: TGTGCCAGCAGTTTAGTTTCCTACCGTGGTGAGCAGTTCTTC
clone_size: many; j_call: TRBJ1-1; v_call: TRBV28; d_call: -; cdr3_aa: CASSLPQRTGTEAFF; cdr3_nt: TGTGCCAGCAGTTTACCCCAACGTACCGGGACTGAAGCTTTCTTT
clone_size: many; j_call: TRBJ2-7; v_call: TRBV7-2; d_call: TRBD2; cdr3_aa: CASSFGLAGGYEQYF; cdr3_nt: TGTGCCAGCAGCTTCGGACTAGCGGGAGGCTACGAGCAGTACTTC
clone_size: many; j_call: TRBJ2-1; v_call: TRBV29-1; d_call: -; cdr3_aa: CSVEAGERVYNEQFF; cdr3_nt: TGCAGCGTTGAAGCGGGGGAAAGGGTCTACAATGAGCAGTTCTTC
clone_size: many; j_call: TRBJ1-5; v_call: TRBV6-2/TRBV6-3; d_call: TRBD1; cdr3_aa: CASSISRTGRYQPQHF; cdr3_nt: TGTGCCAGCAGTATATCCCGGACAGGGAGGTACCAGCCCCAGCATTTT
clone_size: few; j_call: TRBJ2-3; v_call: TRBV29-1; d_call: -; cdr3_aa: CSVAAGRSTDTQYF; cdr3_nt: TGCAGCGTTGCGGCGGGGCGAAGCACAGATACGCAGTATTTT
clone_size: many; j_call: TRBJ2-1; v_call: TRBV12-3/TRBV12-4; d_call: TRBD2; cdr3_aa: CASSLTSTSGNEQFF; cdr3_nt: TGTGCCAGCAGTTTAACTTCGACTAGCGGGAATGAGCAGTTCTTC
clone_size: few; j_call: TRBJ2-5; v_call: TRBV5-6; d_call: TRBD2; cdr3_aa: CASSLRLAGVNMGETQYF; cdr3_nt: TGTGCCAGCAGCTTGCGGCTAGCGGGAGTGAATATGGGGGAGACCCAGTACTTC
clone_size: many; j_call: TRBJ2-7; v_call: TRBV7-8; d_call: -; cdr3_aa: CASSPRGSSYEQYF; cdr3_nt: TGTGCCAGCAGCCCTCGGGGGAGCTCCTACGAGCAGTACTTC
clone_size: many; j_call: TRBJ2-5; v_call: TRBV5-1; d_call: -; cdr3_aa: CASTAQGSRQETQYF; cdr3_nt: TGCGCCAGCACTGCCCAGGGGAGCAGACAAGAGACCCAGTACTTC
clone_size: many; j_call: TRBJ2-1; v_call: TRBV20-1; d_call: -; cdr3_aa: CRPTPGGQYNEQFF; cdr3_nt: TGCAGACCTACCCCCGGCGGCCAATACAATGAGCAGTTCTTC
clone_size: many; j_call: TRBJ1-2; v_call: TRBV7-9; d_call: -; cdr3_aa: CASSLDSYGYTF; cdr3_nt: TGTGCCAGCAGCTTGGACAGCTATGGCTACACCTTC
clone_size: many; j_call: TRBJ2-7; v_call: TRBV5-1; d_call: -; cdr3_aa: CASSGDAYEQYF; cdr3_nt: TGCGCCAGCAGCGGAGATGCCTACGAGCAGTACTTC
clone_size: many; j_call: TRBJ2-6; v_call: TRBV24-1; d_call: TRBD2; cdr3_aa: CASHPGRVNSGANVLTF; cdr3_nt: TGTGCCAGTCATCCAGGGAGGGTAAACTCTGGGGCCAACGTCCTGACTTTC
clone_size: -; j_call: TRBJ1-3; v_call: TRBV6-5; d_call: -; cdr3_aa: CASSYRGGNTIYF; cdr3_nt: TGTGCCAGCAGTTACAGGGGTGGAAACACCATATATTTT
clone_size: many; j_call: TRBJ2-1; v_call: TRBV23-1; d_call: -; cdr3_aa: CASSPRREFYNEQFF; cdr3_nt: TGCGCCAGCAGTCCCCGACGGGAGTTCTACAATGAGCAGTTCTTC
clone_size: many; j_call: TRBJ2-2; v_call: TRBV12-3/TRBV12-4; d_call: TRBD2; cdr3_aa: CASSLSLAGVTGELFF; cdr3_nt: TGTGCCAGCAGTTTATCCCTTGCGGGAGTTACCGGGGAGCTGTTTTTT
clone_size: many; j_call: TRBJ2-1; v_call: TRBV12-3/TRBV12-4; d_call: -; cdr3_aa: CASSIYGGGMGEQFF; cdr3_nt: TGTGCCAGCAGTATTTACGGTGGCGGGATGGGTGAGCAGTTCTTC
clone_size: -; j_call: TRBJ2-7; v_call: TRBV2; d_call: TRBD1; cdr3_aa: CASSEAPGTGTF; cdr3_nt: TGTGCCAGCAGTGAAGCCCCCGGGACAGGGACCTTC
clone_size: many; j_call: TRBJ2-1; v_call: TRBV6-5; d_call: -; cdr3_aa: CASSRSIHRGSYNEQFF; cdr3_nt: TGTGCCAGCAGTCGCTCCATTCACCGTGGCTCCTACAATGAGCAGTTCTTC
clone_size: few; j_call: TRBJ2-5; v_call: TRBV5-1; d_call: -; cdr3_aa: CASSFDRQETQYF; cdr3_nt: TGCGCCAGCAGCTTCGACAGGCAAGAGACCCAGTACTTC
clone_size: many; j_call: TRBJ2-3; v_call: TRBV11-2; d_call: TRBD1; cdr3_aa: CASSSQRTGTDTQYF; cdr3_nt: TGTGCCAGCAGCTCCCAACGGACAGGGACAGATACGCAGTATTTT
clone_size: few; j_call: TRBJ1-5; v_call: TRBV4-1; d_call: -; cdr3_aa: CASSQEGYSNQPQHF; cdr3_nt: TGCGCCAGCAGCCAAGAGGGGTATAGCAATCAGCCCCAGCATTTT
clone_size: -; j_call: TRBJ1-1; v_call: TRBV28; d_call: TRBD1; cdr3_aa: CASSFRDRPEAFF; cdr3_nt: TGTGCCAGCAGCTTCCGGGACAGGCCTGAAGCTTTCTTT
clone_size: -; j_call: TRBJ1-1; v_call: TRBV5-1; d_call: -; cdr3_aa: CASTQRPARDTEAFF; cdr3_nt: TGCGCCAGCACCCAGAGGCCAGCACGGGACACTGAAGCTTTCTTT
clone_size: many; j_call: TRBJ1-1; v_call: TRBV11-2; d_call: TRBD1; cdr3_aa: CASSLRIRDRGHTEAFF; cdr3_nt: TGTGCCAGCAGCCTTCGGATCCGGGACAGGGGGCACACTGAAGCTTTCTTT
clone_size: -; j_call: TRBJ2-3; v_call: TRBV4-1; d_call: TRBD1; cdr3_aa: CASSQDDRGLSDTQYF; cdr3_nt: TGCGCCAGCAGCCAAGATGACAGGGGGCTATCAGATACGCAGTATTTT
clone_size: -; j_call: TRBJ1-3; v_call: TRBV5-1; d_call: TRBD1; cdr3_aa: CASSWDPGQGANSGNTIYF; cdr3_nt: TGCGCCAGCAGCTGGGACCCGGGACAGGGGGCCAACTCTGGAAACACCATATATTTT
clone_size: -; j_call: TRBJ2-7; v_call: TRBV5-1; d_call: -; cdr3_aa: CSSSLAGTNAYEQHF; cdr3_nt: TGCTCCAGCAGCTTGGCGGGGACAAATGCCTACGAGCAGCACTTC
clone_size: few; j_call: TRBJ2-2; v_call: TRBV25-1; d_call: TRBD2; cdr3_aa: CASSVFGLDTGELFF; cdr3_nt: TGTGCCAGCAGTGTTTTCGGACTAGACACCGGGGAGCTGTTTTTT
clone_size: -; j_call: TRBJ2-5; v_call: TRBV7-9; d_call: -; cdr3_aa: CASSLGGQKETQHF; cdr3_nt: TGTGCCAGCAGCTTGGGGGGGCAGAAAGAGACCCAGCACTTC
clone_size: -; j_call: TRBJ2-1; v_call: TRBV20-1; d_call: TRBD2; cdr3_aa: CRATRGGGATLDEQSF; cdr3_nt: TGCAGGGCCACCCGGGGGGGCGGGGCTACCCTCGATGAGCAGTCCTTC
clone_size: few; j_call: TRBJ1-2; v_call: TRBV29-1; d_call: -; cdr3_aa: CSVEAVNYGYTF; cdr3_nt: TGCAGCGTTGAGGCCGTGAACTATGGCTACACCTTC
clone_size: many; j_call: TRBJ2-3; v_call: TRBV3-1; d_call: TRBD2; cdr3_aa: CASSQGNEAGESTDTQYF; cdr3_nt: TGTGCCAGCAGCCAAGGCAACGAAGCGGGGGAGTCCACAGATACGCAGTATTTT
clone_size: few; j_call: TRBJ1-5; v_call: TRBV19; d_call: -; cdr3_aa: CASVREVNQPQHF; cdr3_nt: TGTGCCAGTGTTAGGGAAGTGAACCAGCCCCAGCATTTT
clone_size: once; j_call: TRBJ1-1; v_call: TRBV5-1; d_call: TRBD1; cdr3_aa: CASIPGTGNTVAFF; cdr3_nt: TGCGCCAGCATCCCAGGGACAGGGAACACTGTAGCTTTCTTT
clone_size: -; j_call: TRBJ2-7; v_call: TRBV23-1; d_call: TRBD2; cdr3_aa: CASSHPTTSGSYEQYF; cdr3_nt: TGCGCCAGCAGTCACCCGACGACTAGCGGGTCATACGAGCAGTACTTC